These T cell receptor beta chains were read from a single sample in a study of TIL therapy for anti-PD-1-resistant metastatic lung cancer. The assay was immunoSEQ multiplex PCR, and TCRdb's table has in-frame clones only and misses some. The sample has 54,000 or so clones, around nine tenths seen once. Sequences were derived from blood, sampled at baseline. The receptors stem from a person aged 25-79 years with non-small cell lung cancer. The CDR3 runs from the conserved cysteine through the conserved F or W. Fields, in order: clone size, J gene, V gene, CDR3 protein. The size of a clone is reported for some rows only, either as once, few or many, or as a class for expanded clones.

>NA|TRBJ1-2|TRBV2
CARFDRGYGYTF
>NA|TRBJ1-6|TRBV5-1
CASSLDSLNSPLHF
>NA|TRBJ2-7|TRBV5-6
CASSQASSYEQYF
>NA|TRBJ2-2|TRBV10-2
CASSMASWNTGELFF
>few|TRBJ2-2|TRBV7-3
CASSLQGTGGPGELFF
>NA|TRBJ2-3|TRBV7-3
CASSLAGVGDTQYF
>once|TRBJ2-2|TRBV29-1
CSVSPGTEAGELFF
>NA|TRBJ1-3|TRBV11-3
CASSQSGQGASGNTIYF
>NA|TRBJ2-7|TRBV28
CASRQNPGTGGEHEQYF
>NA|TRBJ2-3|TRBV4-1
CASSQADWAGGRTDTQYF
>NA|TRBJ1-5|TRBV6-6
CASSYATGDQPQHF
>once|TRBJ2-2|TRBV27
CASSFSGGTGELFF
>few|TRBJ1-1|TRBV20-1
CSAREGAAFF
>NA|TRBJ2-1|TRBV10-1
CASSESLVQGEQFF
>NA|TRBJ1-2|TRBV2
CASTDPYTF
>NA|TRBJ2-1|TRBV6-5
CASIGGSVSYNEQFF
>NA|TRBJ2-7|TRBV28
CASSSPTQGASEQYF
>NA|TRBJ2-7|TRBV6-4
CASRSADPYEQYF
>NA|TRBJ1-1|TRBV18
CASSPNTVAGEAFF
>NA|TRBJ2-3|TRBV24-1
CATTGEGGTDTQYF
>NA|TRBJ2-7|TRBV20-1
CSAMRGEQYF
>NA|TRBJ2-1|TRBV18
CASSREQPGLVSSEQFF
>few|TRBJ1-5|TRBV30
CAWSAGTGTLNSNQPQHF
>NA|TRBJ1-1|TRBV4-1
CASSQETGFAEAFF
>NA|TRBJ2-7|TRBV9
CASSAWDRGYEQYF
>NA|TRBJ2-3|TRBV2
CASSGTGGEADTQYF
>once|TRBJ2-1|TRBV5-5
CASSSVSRDEQFF
>NA|TRBJ2-7|TRBV10-3
CAISDYDRVAYEQYF
>once|TRBJ2-5|TRBV3-1/TRBV3-2
CASSPMRGGETQYF
>NA|TRBJ1-1|TRBV7-9
CASRSIQVAEAFF
>NA|TRBJ2-3|TRBV29-1
CSVDPGFGTDTQYF
>NA|TRBJ2-7|TRBV9
CASSVDLSQALQYF
>once|TRBJ2-6|TRBV29-1
CSVAIQGGGANVLTF
>NA|TRBJ2-1|TRBV3-1/TRBV3-2
CASSAAALSYNEQFF
>NA|TRBJ2-6|TRBV3-1/TRBV3-2
CASSPSDSSSGANVLTF
>NA|TRBJ2-7|TRBV5-1
CASSLTAGTYEQYF
>NA|TRBJ2-6|TRBV7-9
CASSPGQISGANVLTF
>NA|TRBJ2-2|TRBV10-3
CAIRDGNTGELFF
>NA|TRBJ2-3|TRBV25-1
CASSEQGGLSTDTQYF
>NA|TRBJ1-5|TRBV12-3/TRBV12-4
CASSLAANQPQHF
>NA|TRBJ2-1|TRBV6-2/TRBV6-3
CASSVSAGVGYNEQFF
>NA|TRBJ2-4|TRBV25-1
CATTLGTKNIQYF
>NA|TRBJ2-1|TRBV7-6
CASSPRRGSYNEQFF
>few|TRBJ1-5|TRBV19
CASRDPGEGQPQHF
>once|TRBJ2-3|TRBV19
CASGDPVQYF
>NA|TRBJ2-5|TRBV5-1
CASSLATGLDTQYF
>NA|TRBJ2-2|TRBV25-1
CASREGAGELFF
>NA|TRBJ1-1|TRBV19
CASSIEGGTEAFF